The 16 T cell receptor beta chains in this list originate from one sample, sequenced in a study of Tregs in tolerant kidney transplant recipients. Data came from immunoSEQ multiplex PCR; TCRdb stores just in-frame clones and leaves some out. This listing includes tens of thousands of clones. Mixed chimerism was transient after nonmyeloablative marrow transplants from related graft donors. This material consisted of CD4+ T cells from blood (PBMCs), taken 24 months after the transplant. These receptors all come from a human patient who received a combined kidney and bone marrow transplant. Some of the T cells may derive from the graft donor.

Comments on this clone: Sequencing ends 3 residues short of the CDR3 end; the germline J gene provides the rest. V gene TRBV20-1 combines with J gene TRBJ2-4, with TRBD2 matching over 12 bases. CDR3 size: 18 residues. V dropped 0 bases and J dropped 2; count of bases not matched to a gene: 8. Germline CDR1 DFQATT, CDR2 SNEGSKA (reference sequence). The CDR3 bases that were read are TGCAGTGCTAGAGATCCGACTAGCGGGAGACCCCCCAAAAACATT. This codes for CSARDPTSGRPPKNI. The entire CDR3 is CSARDPTSGRPPKNIQYF.

A note on this clone: The read ends 3 residues early relative to the CDR3; the germline J gene fills the gap. V usage is TRBV9 and J usage is TRBJ2-5; TRBD2 matches 8 bases. Germline CDR1 is SGDLS and CDR2 is YYNGEE. J was trimmed by 3 bases and V by 2 bases; bases with no gene match: 9. The CDR3 runs to 16 residues. The sequenced CDR3 bases are TGTGCCAGCAGCGTCGTGGATAGCGGGGCTAAAGAGACC. This translates into CASSVVDSGAKET. The CDR3 in its entirety is CASSVVDSGAKETQYF.

A note on this clone: Coverage ceases 3 residues before the CDR3 finishes, and the germline J gene fills in the end. The V call is TRBV2, the J call TRBJ2-6, with TRBD2 matching over 9 bases. CDR3 length: 17 amino acids. Germline V lookup: CDR1 SNHLY, CDR2 FYNNEI. V shed 7 bases, J shed 4 bases, and the junction held 11 bases outside the gene matches. CDR3 DNA (partial): TGTGCCAGCACGGTAGCGGGAGTAACAGCAGGGGCCAACGTC. Translated: CASTVAGVTAGANV. The whole CDR3 is CASTVAGVTAGANVLTF.

A word on this clone: The read finishes 3 residues shy of the CDR3 end, and the germline J gene is used to complete it. The chain has TRBV7-2 and TRBJ2-3; 8 nucleotides match TRBD1. Germline assignment: CDR1 SGHTA and CDR2 FQGNSA. CDR3 size: 14 residues. The sequenced part of the CDR3 DNA is TGTGCCAGCAGCTTAGTGGGACAGGTCGCTGCG. This encodes CASSLVGQVAA. The whole CDR3 is CASSLVGQVAAQYF.

Points on this clone: Read coverage stops 3 residues before the CDR3 terminus; the germline J gene supplies the remainder. The gene calls are TRBV30 and TRBJ2-1; 14 bases align to TRBD2. The V gene end was trimmed by 8 bases and the J gene end by 9 bases; junction bases not matched to a gene: 3. The CDR3 has 12 amino acids. CDR1 is GTSNPN and CDR2 is SVGIG in the germline V gene (reference sequence). CDR3 protein: CALGTSGSEQFF. CDR3 DNA (partial): TGTGCCCTAGGGACTAGCGGGAGTGAG.

As to this clone: Read sequence stops 3 residues before the CDR3 end, and the germline J gene provides the missing end. The rearrangement uses TRBV2 and TRBJ2-1; TRBD1 matches 8 bases. Germline CDR1 reads SNHLY; CDR2 reads FYNNEI. This CDR3 spans 15 amino acids. Trimming cost V 4 bases and J 3 bases; bases outside gene matches: 5. CDR3 region: CASSGATGDYNEQFF. The covered CDR3 bases are TGTGCCAGCAGTGGGGCGACAGGGGACTACAATGAG.

Remarks on this clone: Sequencing ends 3 residues short of the CDR3 end; the germline J gene provides the rest. The V gene is TRBV29-1, the J gene TRBJ1-3, with D unresolved. Germline V gene sequence: CDR1 SQVTM, CDR2 ANQGSEA. The CDR3 has 12 residues. Trimming took off 6 bases at V and 3 bases at J, with 9 bases between the two ends. The CDR3 loop reads CSVTTGGNTIYF. The covered CDR3 bases are TGCAGCGTAACCACGGGTGGAAACACC.

With regard to this clone: The CDR3 is cut off 3 residues early in the read; its end comes from the germline J gene. This chain links TRBV19 with TRBJ1-2, with TRBD1 matching over 9 bases. The CDR3 has 14 amino acids. CDR1 and CDR2 (germline): LNHDA, SQIVND (reference sequence). The CDR3 bases that were read are TGTGCCAGTAGTATCGAACAGGGGGCGCGAGGC. The encoded protein is CASSIEQGARG. The entire CDR3 sequence reads CASSIEQGARGYTF.

Details on this clone: The read terminates 3 residues ahead of where the CDR3 ends, so the germline J gene completes it. The J gene is TRBJ2-3, the V gene TRBV19, with TRBD2 matching 7 bases. Trimming cost V 7 bases and J 3 bases; bases outside gene matches: 10. The germline CDR1 and CDR2 sequences are LNHDA and SQIVND (reference sequence). This CDR3 contains 15 residues. The CDR3 spells CASTRTRKVTDTQYF. Incomplete CDR3 DNA: TGTGCCAGTACCCGGACTAGGAAGGTGACAGATACG.

With regard to this clone: The read terminates 3 residues ahead of where the CDR3 ends, so the germline J gene completes it. The gene calls are TRBV4-1 and TRBJ2-3; D is ambiguous. Germline-derived CDR1 and CDR2 are MGHRA and YSYEKL. The CDR3 is 16 residues long. Trimming pared 4 bases from V and 2 bases from J, leaving 16 bases between. The CDR3 spells CASSPPRRVATDTQYF. The sequenced part of the CDR3 DNA is TGCGCCAGCAGCCCACCCCGCCGGGTTGCCACAGATACG.

Worth noting for this clone: The CDR3 end falls 3 residues outside the read, so it is completed with the germline J gene. The rearrangement links TRBV5-1 to TRBJ2-3; possibly TRBD2 for D (7 bases). The CDR3 is 15 residues long. Germline V gene lookup returns CDR1 SGHRS and CDR2 YFSETQ. Trimming left V 0 bases short and J 3 bases short, with 11 bases between. Incomplete CDR3 DNA: TGCGCCAGCAGCTTGGAAGGGGGGGAAACAGATACG. It translates to CASSLEGGETDT. The complete CDR3 reads CASSLEGGETDTQYF. The entire variable domain, with the rest obtained from reference TRBV5-1 and TRBJ2-3, is as follows: KAGVTQTPRYLIKTRGQQVTLSCSPISGHRSVSWYQQTPGQGLQFLFEYFSETQRNKGNFPGRFSGRQFSNSRSEMNVSTLELGDSALYLCASSLEGGETDTQYFGPGTRLTVL.

Comment on this clone: Read data end 3 residues before the CDR3 end; the end is taken from the germline J gene. V and J are TRBV19 and TRBJ2-2, with a weak D call TRBD2 (6 bases). The germline V gene has CDR1 LNHDA and CDR2 SQIVND (reference sequence). Trimming removed 5 bases from V and 6 bases from J, with 28 bases in between. The CDR3 has 19 amino acids. The CDR3 protein is CASSPVLGASDSRSGELFF. The CDR3 bases that were read are TGTGCCAGTAGTCCAGTGCTCGGGGCTAGCGATTCGAGGTCCGGGGAG.

About this clone itself: The observed sequence ends 3 residues before the CDR3 terminus, with the missing tail filled in from the germline J gene. The chain employs TRBV6-2 or TRBV6-3 and TRBJ1-2, with 9 bases lining up with TRBD1. The CDR3 sequence is 15 residues long. In germline, CDR1 is MNHEY, CDR2 SVGEGT. With V trimmed by 0 bases and J by 6 bases, 5 bases remained unmatched. The CDR3 is CASSYSNRGLNGYTF. CDR3 DNA (partial): TGTGCCAGCAGTTACTCGAACAGGGGGCTAAATGGC.

With regard to this clone: The read comes to an end 3 residues before the CDR3 does, leaving the germline J gene to fill in the end. V is TRBV6-1 and J is TRBJ2-3; 11 bases are shared with TRBD2. Germline trimming cut 4 bases from V and 5 bases from J; bases unmatched to any gene: 5. CDR1 and CDR2 from the germline V gene are MNHNS and SASEGT. The CDR3 spans 15 residues. CDR3 DNA (partial): TGTGCCAGCAGTGTACTAGCGGGAGTTAGAGATACG. Residues: CASSVLAGVRDT. The entire CDR3 protein is CASSVLAGVRDTQYF.

In the case of this clone: The read stops 3 residues short of the end of the CDR3; the missing end is completed from the germline J gene. The genes are TRBV7-9 and TRBJ1-2, with D possibly being TRBD1 (5 bases). Germline V gives CDR1 SEHNR, CDR2 FQNEAQ (reference sequence). The CDR3 runs 15 residues. V dropped 7 bases and J dropped 3 bases, with 18 bases sitting between them. CDR3 DNA (partial): TGTGCCAGCACCCTTCCGGGGGACCCGGACTATGGC. This encodes CASTLPGDPDYG. The whole CDR3 sequence reads CASTLPGDPDYGYTF.

Comments on this clone: The read gets to within 3 residues of the CDR3 end, and the germline J gene fills in the rest. This sequence joins TRBV18 and TRBJ2-7; 7 bases map to TRBD1. The CDR3 covers 13 residues. Germline V gene sequence: CDR1 KGHSH, CDR2 LQKENI. The trim removed 2 bases at V and 3 bases at J, leaving 1 base unmatched. This chain's CDR3 is CASSPWDSYEQYF. CDR3 DNA (partial): TGTGCCAGCTCACCATGGGACAGCTACGAG. Full variable domain (outside the CDR3, taken from reference TRBV18 and TRBJ2-7): NAGVMQNPRHLVRRRGQEARLRCSPMKGHSHVYWYRQLPEEGLKFMVYLQKENIIDESGMPKERFSAEFPKEGPSILRIQQVVRGDSAAYFCASSPWDSYEQYFGPGTRLTVT.